These T cell receptor beta chains were read from a single sample in a study of blood T cell repertoires in COVID-19. The table came from immunoSEQ multiplex PCR; TCRdb's copy has only in-frame clones and leaves some out. The sample carries some 110,000 clones, approximately 80% recorded once. The sequencing sample was made of peripheral blood. Receptor source: a woman over 75 with acute or convalescent COVID-19. The CDR3 runs from the conserved cysteine through the conserved F or W. D genes are given only for firm matches. Only part of the rows carry a size: once, few, many, or a class if the clone is expanded.

cdr3_nt: TGTGCCAGCAGCTTAGCGACAGTTAATGAAAAACTGTTTTTT
cdr3_aa: CASSLATVNEKLFF
clone_size: few
v_call: TRBV7-9
j_call: TRBJ1-4
d_call: .

cdr3_nt: TGTGCCAGCAGCTTAAATCAAGACTCCACCGAGCAGTACTTC
cdr3_aa: CASSLNQDSTEQYF
clone_size: few
v_call: TRBV7-9
j_call: TRBJ2-7
d_call: .

cdr3_nt: TGCGCCAGCAGCTTGGGACCGGGAGCGGGGCAAGAGACCCAGTACTTC
cdr3_aa: CASSLGPGAGQETQYF
clone_size: few
v_call: TRBV5-1
j_call: TRBJ2-5
d_call: TRBD2

cdr3_nt: TGCGCCAGCAGTGTACAGGGGGCGAACACCGGGGAGCTGTTTTTT
cdr3_aa: CASSVQGANTGELFF
clone_size: .
v_call: TRBV4-3
j_call: TRBJ2-2
d_call: TRBD1

cdr3_nt: TGTGCCAGCAGCTTCCGTCCAGGGGGCGCTGGAACTGAAGCTTTCTTT
cdr3_aa: CASSFRPGGAGTEAFF
clone_size: .
v_call: TRBV7-2
j_call: TRBJ1-1
d_call: TRBD1

cdr3_nt: TGTGCCAGCAGCTTATCAGGACTAGCGGGAGGTGAGACCCAGTACTTC
cdr3_aa: CASSLSGLAGGETQYF
clone_size: .
v_call: TRBV7-2
j_call: TRBJ2-5
d_call: TRBD2

cdr3_nt: TGTGCCAGCAGCTTAGACAGCTCTGGGGCCAACGTCCTGACTTTC
cdr3_aa: CASSLDSSGANVLTF
clone_size: .
v_call: TRBV7-7
j_call: TRBJ2-6
d_call: .

cdr3_nt: TGTGCCAGCAATGGGGGCCGGGGGAACACTGAAGCTTTCTTT
cdr3_aa: CASNGGRGNTEAFF
clone_size: .
v_call: TRBV6-5
j_call: TRBJ1-1
d_call: .

cdr3_nt: TGCGCCAGCAGCCCAGGCTCTGGAAACACCATATATTTT
cdr3_aa: CASSPGSGNTIYF
clone_size: .
v_call: TRBV5-1
j_call: TRBJ1-3
d_call: .

cdr3_nt: TGTGCCAGTAGTATAACGGGTGAAAATCAGCCCCAGCATTTT
cdr3_aa: CASSITGENQPQHF
clone_size: once
v_call: TRBV19
j_call: TRBJ1-5
d_call: .

cdr3_nt: TGTGCCAGCAGTGTTATAGCGGGAGGGCCCTACAATGAGCAGTTCTTC
cdr3_aa: CASSVIAGGPYNEQFF
clone_size: .
v_call: TRBV6-1
j_call: TRBJ2-1
d_call: TRBD2

cdr3_nt: TGTGCCAATACCTGGGGGGGCGCGCGCACTGAAGCTTTCTTT
cdr3_aa: CANTWGGARTEAFF
clone_size: .
v_call: TRBV19
j_call: TRBJ1-1
d_call: .

cdr3_nt: TGTGCCAGCAGTTACTCGACTAGCGGCCCCTACGAGCAGTACTTC
cdr3_aa: CASSYSTSGPYEQYF
clone_size: .
v_call: TRBV6-6
j_call: TRBJ2-7
d_call: TRBD2

cdr3_nt: TGTGCCAGCAGCACTAGCGGCGGCAATGAGCAGTTCTTC
cdr3_aa: CASSTSGGNEQFF
clone_size: .
v_call: TRBV7-2
j_call: TRBJ2-1
d_call: TRBD2

cdr3_nt: TGTGCCAGCAGTGGTCTGATAGACAAGCAGCCCCAGCATTTT
cdr3_aa: CASSGLIDKQPQHF
clone_size: .
v_call: TRBV2
j_call: TRBJ1-5
d_call: .

cdr3_nt: TGTGCCAGCAGTCCAAAGACAGGTAATTCCTACGAGCAGTACTTC
cdr3_aa: CASSPKTGNSYEQYF
clone_size: .
v_call: TRBV7-8
j_call: TRBJ2-7
d_call: .

cdr3_nt: TGTGCCACCCTAAGCTCCTACAATGAGCAGTTCTTC
cdr3_aa: CATLSSYNEQFF
clone_size: .
v_call: TRBV19
j_call: TRBJ2-1
d_call: .

cdr3_nt: TGTGCCAGTAGTATAGATGCAGGAGGGCCTTATGGCTACACCTTC
cdr3_aa: CASSIDAGGPYGYTF
clone_size: .
v_call: TRBV19
j_call: TRBJ1-2
d_call: .

cdr3_nt: TGCGCCAGCAGCCAAAGAATGGGTTCTAGCGGGAGCCTGTCCTACAATGAGCAGTTCTTC
cdr3_aa: CASSQRMGSSGSLSYNEQFF
clone_size: .
v_call: TRBV4-3
j_call: TRBJ2-1
d_call: TRBD2

cdr3_nt: TGTGCCAGCAGTAAACCGGGACAGGGGTTCGAGCAGTACTTC
cdr3_aa: CASSKPGQGFEQYF
clone_size: .
v_call: TRBV6-5
j_call: TRBJ2-7
d_call: TRBD1

cdr3_nt: TGCAGCGCCGGGGGTCAGGGCACCGGGGAGCTGTTTTTT
cdr3_aa: CSAGGQGTGELFF
clone_size: few
v_call: TRBV29-1
j_call: TRBJ2-2
d_call: .

cdr3_nt: TGTGCCAGCAGCTTGCTGGCGGGAGCAGCGCAGTACTTC
cdr3_aa: CASSLLAGAAQYF
clone_size: .
v_call: TRBV7-9
j_call: TRBJ2-7
d_call: TRBD2

cdr3_nt: TGTGCCAGCAGGGGACTAGCTCAATCAGATACGCAGTATTTT
cdr3_aa: CASRGLAQSDTQYF
clone_size: .
v_call: TRBV7-9
j_call: TRBJ2-3
d_call: TRBD2

cdr3_nt: TGTGCCAGCAGCCCGGGACTCAAAGAGACCCAGTACTTC
cdr3_aa: CASSPGLKETQYF
clone_size: .
v_call: TRBV6-4
j_call: TRBJ2-5
d_call: .

cdr3_nt: TGTGCCAGCAGCTTGGCCGGGAGGTCGAATGAGCAGTTCTTC
cdr3_aa: CASSLAGRSNEQFF
clone_size: .
v_call: TRBV5-6
j_call: TRBJ2-1
d_call: TRBD2

cdr3_nt: TGTGCCAGCAGTCGTAGCCCCAATGAGCAGTTCTTC
cdr3_aa: CASSRSPNEQFF
clone_size: .
v_call: TRBV12-3/TRBV12-4
j_call: TRBJ2-1
d_call: .

cdr3_nt: TGTGCCAGCAGCCAAGAACTTATCACTGAAGCTTTCTTT
cdr3_aa: CASSQELITEAFF
clone_size: .
v_call: TRBV11-2
j_call: TRBJ1-1
d_call: .

cdr3_nt: TGTGCCAGCAGTTCCCCGACAGGGACTGAAGCTTTCTTT
cdr3_aa: CASSSPTGTEAFF
clone_size: once
v_call: TRBV6-2/TRBV6-3
j_call: TRBJ1-1
d_call: TRBD1

cdr3_nt: TGTGCCAGCAGCATTCCACTAGCGGGTGCTACAGATACGCAGTATTTT
cdr3_aa: CASSIPLAGATDTQYF
clone_size: few
v_call: TRBV5-5
j_call: TRBJ2-3
d_call: TRBD2

cdr3_nt: TGTGCCAGCAGTGAGGGACAGGGTATGGAAAAACTGTTTTTT
cdr3_aa: CASSEGQGMEKLFF
clone_size: .
v_call: TRBV6-1
j_call: TRBJ1-4
d_call: TRBD1

cdr3_nt: TGTGCCAGCAGCGAGGACAGGGGGGGGGAAGCTTTCTTT
cdr3_aa: CASSEDRGGEAFF
clone_size: once
v_call: TRBV11-2
j_call: TRBJ1-1
d_call: TRBD1

cdr3_nt: TGTGCCAGCAGCTTAGGGGTCGGACAGAACTATGGCTACACCTTC
cdr3_aa: CASSLGVGQNYGYTF
clone_size: .
v_call: TRBV7-2
j_call: TRBJ1-2
d_call: .

cdr3_nt: TGTGCCAGCTCCGTGGGCATGGATTCACCCCTCCACTTT
cdr3_aa: CASSVGMDSPLHF
clone_size: .
v_call: TRBV9
j_call: TRBJ1-6
d_call: .

cdr3_nt: TGTGCCAGCAGCCAAAACGGCAGGCTGCACACTGAAGCTTTCTTT
cdr3_aa: CASSQNGRLHTEAFF
clone_size: few
v_call: TRBV3-1/TRBV3-2
j_call: TRBJ1-1
d_call: .

cdr3_nt: TGTGCCAGCAGCTTAGAACAGCCAGAGACTGAAGCTTTCTTT
cdr3_aa: CASSLEQPETEAFF
clone_size: .
v_call: TRBV7-9
j_call: TRBJ1-1
d_call: .

cdr3_nt: TGTGCCTGGATGGCAGGGCCGAACACCGGGGAGCTGTTTTTT
cdr3_aa: CAWMAGPNTGELFF
clone_size: .
v_call: TRBV30
j_call: TRBJ2-2
d_call: .

cdr3_nt: TGTGCCAGCAGCATACTAGCGGGAGGGCAAGATACGCAGTATTTT
cdr3_aa: CASSILAGGQDTQYF
clone_size: few
v_call: TRBV28
j_call: TRBJ2-3
d_call: TRBD2

cdr3_nt: TGTGCCAGCAGTGAGAACAGGGGGAGCACTGAAGCTTTCTTT
cdr3_aa: CASSENRGSTEAFF
clone_size: .
v_call: TRBV6-1
j_call: TRBJ1-1
d_call: TRBD1

cdr3_nt: TGTGCCAGCAGCGCGGACAGTGGATACGAGCAGTACTTC
cdr3_aa: CASSADSGYEQYF
clone_size: .
v_call: TRBV9
j_call: TRBJ2-7
d_call: .

cdr3_nt: TGTGCCACCAGTGATGGTCAGGGGGTAAGTGGTTTT
cdr3_aa: CATSDGQGVSGF
clone_size: .
v_call: TRBV24-1
j_call: TRBJ1-5
d_call: TRBD1

cdr3_nt: TGTGCCAGCAGCTTATGGGGACTACAGTACAATGAGCAGTTCTTC
cdr3_aa: CASSLWGLQYNEQFF
clone_size: many
v_call: TRBV11-2
j_call: TRBJ2-1
d_call: TRBD2

cdr3_nt: TGTGCCAGCAGCTTGCTTAAAAGGGAGGGCCGAATAGAGCAGTTCTTC
cdr3_aa: CASSLLKREGRIEQFF
clone_size: .
v_call: TRBV5-6
j_call: TRBJ2-1
d_call: TRBD2

cdr3_nt: TGCGCCAGCAGCTTGGCAGGGAAGCAAGAGACCCAGTACTTC
cdr3_aa: CASSLAGKQETQYF
clone_size: .
v_call: TRBV5-1
j_call: TRBJ2-5
d_call: .

cdr3_nt: TGTGCCAGCTCACCATTCTCTGGGGAGGGATACTATGGCTACACCTTC
cdr3_aa: CASSPFSGEGYYGYTF
clone_size: .
v_call: TRBV18
j_call: TRBJ1-2
d_call: .

cdr3_nt: TGTGCCAGCAGCCAATCTAGATTAACCAACACTGAAGCTTTCTTT
cdr3_aa: CASSQSRLTNTEAFF
clone_size: few
v_call: TRBV3-1/TRBV3-2
j_call: TRBJ1-1
d_call: .

cdr3_nt: TGTGCAAGTCGCTTCGTAGCGGGAGCCTCCATTCCTAAAAGCTACGAGCAGTACTTC
cdr3_aa: CASRFVAGASIPKSYEQYF
clone_size: .
v_call: TRBV12-2
j_call: TRBJ2-7
d_call: .

cdr3_nt: TGTGCCAGCAGCTTAGTAGGGGTTAACACCGGGGAGCTGTTTTTT
cdr3_aa: CASSLVGVNTGELFF
clone_size: .
v_call: TRBV7-9
j_call: TRBJ2-2
d_call: .

cdr3_nt: TGTGCCAGCTCACTAACGGGGGTTGTCTACGAGCAGTACTTC
cdr3_aa: CASSLTGVVYEQYF
clone_size: .
v_call: TRBV18
j_call: TRBJ2-7
d_call: .

cdr3_nt: TGCGCCAGCAGCTGGCAGGGGGGTGATCAGCCCCAGCATTTT
cdr3_aa: CASSWQGGDQPQHF
clone_size: once
v_call: TRBV5-1
j_call: TRBJ1-5
d_call: TRBD1

cdr3_nt: TGTGCCAGCAGCTTAGAAAGGGGCTCACCCCTCCACTTT
cdr3_aa: CASSLERGSPLHF
clone_size: .
v_call: TRBV7-2
j_call: TRBJ1-6
d_call: .

cdr3_nt: TGCGCCAGCAGCTTGCACAGGGAAGATACGCAGTATTTT
cdr3_aa: CASSLHREDTQYF
clone_size: .
v_call: TRBV5-1
j_call: TRBJ2-3
d_call: .

cdr3_nt: TGTGCCAGCAGTGGACAGGGAGGCACAGATACGCAGTATTTT
cdr3_aa: CASSGQGGTDTQYF
clone_size: .
v_call: TRBV6-4
j_call: TRBJ2-3
d_call: TRBD1

cdr3_nt: TGTGCCAGCAGCCCCCGACAAGGCATAGGCTATGGCTACACCTTC
cdr3_aa: CASSPRQGIGYGYTF
clone_size: .
v_call: TRBV3-1/TRBV3-2
j_call: TRBJ1-2
d_call: .

cdr3_nt: TGTGCCAGCAGCCAAGCCCATGGACAGGACCCGACAGATACGCAGTATTTT
cdr3_aa: CASSQAHGQDPTDTQYF
clone_size: .
v_call: TRBV3-1/TRBV3-2
j_call: TRBJ2-3
d_call: TRBD1